A selection of T cell receptor beta chains follows, all from one sample in a study of early T cells in non-severe SARS-CoV-2 infection. A single record per CDR3 protein comes from TCRdb applying MiXCR to the 5' RACE reads. The repertoire consists of about 62,000 distinct CDR3 sequences, with about 9.9% occurring once and the leading ten covering 1.2%. The material sequenced was whole blood. These receptors came from an adult who was a healthcare worker with PCR-confirmed SARS-CoV-2 infection or an uninfected control (not recorded which). Both conserved end residues are trimmed from each CDR3.

length	V	CDR3
11	TRBV27	ASSDRDNYGYT
12	TRBV20-1	SARPLSSGNTIY
13	TRBV7-8	ASSLMAANTGELF
12	TRBV4-1	ASSPRDFTDTQY
12	TRBV3-1	ASSRQGVVTEAF
15	TRBV6-6	ASSAGGLQQGTDTQY
14	TRBV12-3/TRBV12-4	ASSRGRNNGNYGYT
14	TRBV6-1	ASTQGLDRENTEAF
15	TRBV7-2	ASSPRIRDRVAGEQF
11	TRBV4-2	VSSQDGQGAGH
12	TRBV3-1	ASSQFQGNEKLF
12	TRBV5-6	ASSLGQSNYGYT
12	TRBV27	ASTQRGIFDTQY
11	TRBV29-1	SVRTGGYTEAF
13	TRBV20-1	SARDLEWPAETQY
10	TRBV12-3/TRBV12-4	ASSSRDEKLF
14	TRBV28	ASSPTQTAAKNIQY
14	TRBV6-1	ASMRGYTRGTDTQY
14	TRBV3-1	ASSQVWDREQETQY
12	TRBV10-3	AISNRESTDTQY
13	TRBV9	ASSIQRTGANEQF
13	TRBV5-1	ASSFVAQASYGYT
12	TRBV12-3/TRBV12-4	ASRASGGANEQF
10	TRBV7-8	ASSLERDTQY
12	TRBV7-2	ASSLNRGSPPQH
12	TRBV6-5	ASRSSSVNSPLH
11	TRBV10-2	ASGTDPTGELF
14	TRBV5-6	ASSLVLLSSYNEQF
13	TRBV14	ASSRRRGPEETQY
13	TRBV10-1	ASSDGSSSYNEQF
13	TRBV7-9	ASRAQGSAGSEAF
11	TRBV10-1	ASRTDSNQPQH
14	TRBV6-2/TRBV6-3	ASSSKGIAGGQPQH
12	TRBV7-6	ASSSRQGSDEQF
13	TRBV6-5	ASSYSRGPGNTIY
12	TRBV5-1	ASSLDRTYNEQF
13	TRBV18	ASSLGVTGANVLT
16	TRBV5-1	ASSFDLSGQGPTDTQY
13	TRBV2	ASSDATVLSGELF
13	TRBV9	ASSVVLGNTDTQY
11	TRBV29-1	SVEENMQETQY
16	TRBV27	ASSQGHLDFPSTDTQY
8	TRBV6-1	AAGGTEAF
11	TRBV20-1	SAEGEVSYGYT
10	TRBV10-2	ASHPNTGELF
13	TRBV5-1	ASSSSGPSNTEAF
13	TRBV12-3/TRBV12-4	ASSPSDGANYGYT
12	TRBV11-2	ASSLQGRGTEAF
14	TRBV6-5	ASTPTSGGRTETQY
11	TRBV24-1	ATSADGTDTQY
10	TRBV28	ATGGSGNTIY
16	TRBV14	ASSQESVVTFYQETQY
13	TRBV19	ASRAFGGVYNEQF
11	TRBV20-1	SAEGQGTGELF
11	TRBV28	ASSASGTDTQY